The next 22 T cell receptor beta chains were all read from a single sample in a study of T cell changes during pregnancy in multiple sclerosis. Assay: immunoSEQ multiplex PCR; the TCRdb copy retains only in-frame clones and omits some. This repertoire shows approximately 79,000 clones, 93% found once; its top ten account for around 0.75%. Material: peripheral blood, obtained in the second trimester of pregnancy. The receptors stem from a female donor in good health, enrolled as a control in a pregnancy study.

The chain joins TRBV7-9 to TRBJ1-2; TRBD1 aligns across 7 bases. V lost 4 bases and J lost 3; bases outside the gene matches: 5. In germline, CDR1 is SEHNR, CDR2 FQNEAQ (reference sequence). The CDR3 sequence is 14 residues long. In DNA form, the CDR3 reads TGTGCCAGCAGCTCTCATGACAGGGACTATGGCTACACCTTC. Residues: CASSSHDRDYGYTF.

The chain couples TRBV7-8 to TRBJ2-7; D is perhaps TRBD1 (6 bases). V was cut by 0 bases and J by 0 bases, with 9 bases left in between. This CDR3 contains 15 residues. Germline-derived CDR1 and CDR2 are SGHVS and FQNEAQ. The CDR3: CASSLAPDSSYEQYF. In nucleotides, the CDR3 is TGTGCCAGCAGCTTAGCCCCGGACAGCTCCTACGAGCAGTACTTC.

This clone was found a few times. The chain employs TRBV6-1 and TRBJ2-5; D unclear. The length of the CDR3 is 11 residues. V was trimmed by 5 bases and J by 6 bases, leaving 7 bases between them. Germline V lookup: CDR1 MNHNS, CDR2 SASEGT. CDR3 sequence (DNA): TGTGCCAGCAGTCTTCCTAAGACCCAGTACTTC. Protein sequence: CASSLPKTQYF.

The chain couples TRBV4-3 to TRBJ2-7; 12 bases align to TRBD2. CDR1 LGHNA and CDR2 YSLEER come from the germline V gene. The CDR3 length is 16 residues. The V segment lost 2 bases and the J segment 1 base; nucleotides outside the gene matches: 3. The CDR3 region has the DNA TGCGCCAGCAGCCAAAAACTAGCGGGGGGATCCTACGAGCAGTACTTC. Its protein product is CASSQKLAGGSYEQYF.

The V and J genes are TRBV9 and TRBJ2-1, with 9 nucleotides matching TRBD2. Germline V CDR1 and CDR2: SGDLS, YYNGEE. With 0 bases clipped from V and 9 bases from J, the junction kept 10 bases outside the gene matches. The CDR3 is 16 amino acids. The CDR3 coding sequence is TGTGCCAGCAGCGTAGATCTTATGGCGGGGGGGGTTGAGCAGTTCTTC. Translation gives CASSVDLMAGGVEQFF.

The chain uses TRBV7-9 and TRBJ1-2; the D gene is possibly TRBD1 (5 bases). Trimming left V 5 bases short and J 7 bases short, with 14 bases between. Germline CDR1 SEHNR, CDR2 FQNEAQ (reference sequence). The CDR3 length is 13 residues. The CDR3 DNA sequence: TGTGCCAGCAGCCGACAGTCGGGAGTTGGCTACACCTTC. This gives the protein CASSRQSGVGYTF.

The V and J genes are TRBV29-1 and TRBJ1-1; 8 nucleotides line up with TRBD1. Germline V gene lookup returns CDR1 SQVTM and CDR2 ANQGSEA. Trimming at V came to 4 bases and at J to 6 bases, leaving 7 bases not matched to a gene. The CDR3 is 13 residues long. CDR3 DNA sequence: TGCAGCGTTGCCCAGGGGGCGCGGGCTGAAGCTTTCTTT. It is translated as CSVAQGARAEAFF.

V and J are TRBV10-3 and TRBJ1-5; D gene ambiguous. Germline values: CDR1 ENHRY, CDR2 SYGVKD. V gave up 4 bases and J gave up 8 bases, with 12 bases separating them. CDR3 length: 13 amino acids. CDR3 in DNA: TGTGCCATCAGTGGAACCGGTCAGGAGCCCCAGCATTTT. Protein product: CAISGTGQEPQHF.

The chain links TRBV19 to TRBJ2-7; 10 nucleotides line up with TRBD1. CDR3 length: 20 amino acids. Germline assignment: CDR1 LNHDA and CDR2 SQIVND (reference sequence). After removal of 3 bases from V and 2 bases from J, the junction contained 19 bases not matched to a gene. CDR3 DNA: TGTGCCAGTAGTATGTATGAGGTGGGATCGGGACAGGGGACCCCCTACGAGCAGTACTTC. Its protein is CASSMYEVGSGQGTPYEQYF.

The chain has TRBV30 and TRBJ1-6; the match to TRBD1 covers 7 bases. V gave up 5 bases and J gave up 4 bases; unmatched junction bases: 8. Germline CDR1 and CDR2: GTSNPN and SVGIG (reference sequence). This CDR3 comprises 15 residues. The CDR3 nucleotides read TGTGCCTGGGAGGGGGGACAGAAGTATAATTCACCCCTCCACTTT. Its protein is CAWEGGQKYNSPLHF.

The chain joins TRBV5-4 to TRBJ2-3; tentatively, D is TRBD2 (6 bases). The CDR3 extends over 13 amino acids. Germline assignment: CDR1 SGHNT and CDR2 YYREEE (reference sequence). V lost 0 bases and J lost 6, with 8 bases in between. Written as DNA, the CDR3 is TGTGCCAGCAGCTTGGCTAGCGAGGATACGCAGTATTTT. Its protein product is CASSLASEDTQYF.

This clone came up once. V and J are TRBV7-9 and TRBJ2-3; D is perhaps TRBD2 (5 bases). The germline V gene has CDR1 SEHNR and CDR2 FQNEAQ (reference sequence). Trimming removed 5 bases from V and 5 bases from J, with 20 bases in between. The CDR3 is 16 amino acids. The CDR3: CASSRSDWYGEDTQYF. CDR3 nucleotides: TGTGCCAGCAGCCGATCGGACTGGTACGGAGAAGATACGCAGTATTTT.

The chain is built from TRBV6-6 and TRBJ1-6, with D maybe TRBD1 (5 bases). The CDR3 consists of 16 residues. Germline loops: CDR1 MNHNY, CDR2 SVGAGI (reference sequence). Trimming pared 2 bases from V and 11 bases from J, leaving 19 bases between. CDR3 loop: CASSYPDLGRVAPLHF. The CDR3 region has the DNA TGTGCCAGCAGTTACCCGGATTTGGGCAGGGTGGCACCCCTCCACTTT.

This chain links TRBV5-8 with TRBJ2-3, with TRBD1 identical over 11 bases. The CDR3 has 16 residues. The V gene's germline CDR1 is SGHTS and CDR2 YDEGEE. The V segment lost 4 bases and the J segment 0 bases; nucleotides outside the gene matches: 4. The CDR3 loop reads CASSGTGGSSTDTQYF. Here the CDR3 DNA reads TGTGCCAGCAGCGGGACAGGGGGTTCTAGCACAGATACGCAGTATTTT.

The CDR3 sequence is CASSQGPSGGGNEQFF. The CDR3, as DNA: TGTGCCAGCAGCCAAGGCCCTAGCGGGGGTGGGAATGAGCAGTTCTTC. This rearrangement joins TRBV4-2 to TRBJ2-1, with TRBD2 matching over 10 bases. Germline lookup yields CDR1 LGHNA and CDR2 YNFKEQ. The V segment lost 1 base and the J segment 7 bases; nucleotides outside the gene matches: 7. The CDR3 runs 16 residues.

The gene calls are TRBV10-3 and TRBJ1-1; D remains ambiguous. The V gene lost 0 bases and the J gene lost 11 bases, with 13 bases spanning the gap. The CDR3 loop spans 13 amino acids. The germline V gene has CDR1 ENHRY and CDR2 SYGVKD. The CDR3 sequence is CAISESAGGSAFF. The CDR3 nucleotides read TGTGCCATCAGTGAGTCGGCGGGAGGGTCGGCTTTCTTT.

This chain joins TRBV9 and TRBJ2-7, with 16 bases that match TRBD2. CDR1 is SGDLS, CDR2 YYNGEE, per germline. The J segment lost 2 bases and the V segment lost 3 bases, leaving 5 bases of the junction unmatched. There are 17 residues in the CDR3. The CDR3: CASSAGGLAGGTYEQYF. Here the CDR3 DNA reads TGTGCCAGCAGCGCCGGGGGACTAGCGGGGGGGACCTACGAGCAGTACTTC. Full variable domain (missing parts from reference TRBV9 and TRBJ2-7): DSGVTQTPKHLITATGQRVTLRCSPRSGDLSVYWYQQSLDQGLQFLIQYYNGEERAKGNILERFSAQQFPDLHSELNLSSLELGDSALYFCASSAGGLAGGTYEQYFGPGTRLTVT.

The chain employs TRBV7-3 and TRBJ1-1, with TRBD1 as a possible D gene (5 bases). The CDR3 contains 14 residues. Germline CDR1 and CDR2: SGHTA and FQGTGA. Trimming took 3 bases from V and 4 from J, leaving 12 bases between them. The CDR3 reads CASSLSGGSTEAFF. The CDR3 DNA is TGTGCCAGCAGCTTGTCGGGGGGGTCCACTGAAGCTTTCTTT.

The chain employs TRBV19 and TRBJ2-2, with D possibly TRBD1 on 5 matching bases. Germline lookup yields CDR1 LNHDA and CDR2 SQIVND (reference sequence). The CDR3 length is 16 residues. V lost 5 bases, J lost 3 bases, and 16 bases lay in between. CDR3 bases: TGTGCCAGTAGTCGACAGCGCAAAGGGGACACCGGGGAGCTGTTTTTT. This encodes CASSRQRKGDTGELFF.

This sequence joins TRBV6-4 and TRBJ1-2, with no clear D. CDR1 MRHNA and CDR2 SNTAGT come from the germline V gene. V was trimmed by 0 bases and J by 4 bases, leaving 12 bases between them. This CDR3 comprises 15 residues. The CDR3 protein is CASSDSFPASYGYTF. CDR3 bases: TGTGCCAGCAGTGACTCATTCCCCGCTAGCTATGGCTACACCTTC.

The chain couples TRBV5-6 to TRBJ1-4; TRBD1 matches at 9 bases. Germline V gene data show CDR1 as SGHDT and CDR2 as YYEEEE. The trim removed 3 bases at V and 7 bases at J, leaving 4 bases unmatched. CDR3 size: 14 residues. CDR3 sequence (DNA): TGTGCCAGCAGCTCACAGGGGGCGGGTGAAAAACTGTTTTTT. Translation gives CASSSQGAGEKLFF.

The gene calls are TRBV7-8 and TRBJ2-7; 7 nucleotides agree with TRBD1. V shed 2 bases and J 2 bases; nucleotides not matched to a gene: 3. The CDR3 loop spans 14 amino acids. Per germline, CDR1 SGHVS and CDR2 FQNEAQ. The CDR3 reads CASSLTGVTYEQYF. The CDR3 nucleotides are TGTGCCAGCAGCTTAACAGGGGTTACCTACGAGCAGTACTTC.